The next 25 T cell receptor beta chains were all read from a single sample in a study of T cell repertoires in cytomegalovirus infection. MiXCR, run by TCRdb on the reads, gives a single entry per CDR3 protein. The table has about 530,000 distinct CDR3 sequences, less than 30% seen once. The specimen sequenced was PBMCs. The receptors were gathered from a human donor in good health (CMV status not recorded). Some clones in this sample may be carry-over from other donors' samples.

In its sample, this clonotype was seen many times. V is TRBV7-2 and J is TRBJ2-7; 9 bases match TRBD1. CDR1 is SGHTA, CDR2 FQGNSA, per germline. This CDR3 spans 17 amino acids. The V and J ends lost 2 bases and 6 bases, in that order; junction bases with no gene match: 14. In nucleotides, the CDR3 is TGTGCCAGCAGCTTAACCATGTCGGGACAGGGTCTCTCCGAGCAGTACTTC. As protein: CASSLTMSGQGLSEQYF.

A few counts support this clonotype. CDR3 DNA: TGTGCCTGGGCGGAGGACAGCGTCGTTGATGAGCAGTTCTTC. It translates to CAWAEDSVVDEQFF. V and J are TRBV30 and TRBJ2-1; TRBD1 is a possible D gene (6 bases). CDR3 size: 14 residues. Germline V gene lookup returns CDR1 GTSNPN and CDR2 SVGIG (reference sequence). V was clipped by 5 bases and J by 8 bases, with 19 bases between them.

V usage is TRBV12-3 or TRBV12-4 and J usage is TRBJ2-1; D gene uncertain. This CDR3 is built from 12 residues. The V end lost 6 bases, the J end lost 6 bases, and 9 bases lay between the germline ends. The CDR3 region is CASRIYSNEQFF. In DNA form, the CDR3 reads TGTGCCAGCAGGATCTACAGCAATGAGCAGTTCTTC.

The CDR3 DNA follows: TGCGCCAGCAGCCAAGAAACAGACCGCTATAATTCACCCCTCCACTTT. It specifies CASSQETDRYNSPLHF. The V call is TRBV4-1, the J call TRBJ1-6; D not certain. The ends were cut back, 0 bases at V and 3 bases at J, with 9 bases in the middle. Germline CDR1 and CDR2: MGHRA and YSYEKL. The CDR3 consists of 16 residues.

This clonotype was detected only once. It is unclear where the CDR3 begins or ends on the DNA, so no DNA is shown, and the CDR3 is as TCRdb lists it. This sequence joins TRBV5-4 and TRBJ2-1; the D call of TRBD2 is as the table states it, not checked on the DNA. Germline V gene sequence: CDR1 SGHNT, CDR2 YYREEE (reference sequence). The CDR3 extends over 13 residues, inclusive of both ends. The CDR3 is CASSLVGSGNEFF.

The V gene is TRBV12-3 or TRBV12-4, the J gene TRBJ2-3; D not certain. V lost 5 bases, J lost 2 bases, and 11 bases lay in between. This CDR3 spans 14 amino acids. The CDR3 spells CASSPWVPTDTQYF. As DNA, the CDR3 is TGTGCCAGCAGTCCTTGGGTCCCCACAGATACGCAGTATTTT.

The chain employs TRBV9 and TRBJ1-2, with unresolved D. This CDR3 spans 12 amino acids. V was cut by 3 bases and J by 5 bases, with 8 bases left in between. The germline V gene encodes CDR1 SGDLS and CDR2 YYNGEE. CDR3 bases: TGTGCCAGCAGCGACAGAAGATATGGCTACACCTTC. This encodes CASSDRRYGYTF.

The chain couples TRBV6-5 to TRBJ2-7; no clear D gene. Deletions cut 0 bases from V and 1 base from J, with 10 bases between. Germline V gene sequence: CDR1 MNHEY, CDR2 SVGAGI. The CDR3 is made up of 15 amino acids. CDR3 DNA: TGTGCCAGCAGTTACTCCGTCGGCGGTTCCTACGAGCAGTACTTC. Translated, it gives CASSYSVGGSYEQYF.

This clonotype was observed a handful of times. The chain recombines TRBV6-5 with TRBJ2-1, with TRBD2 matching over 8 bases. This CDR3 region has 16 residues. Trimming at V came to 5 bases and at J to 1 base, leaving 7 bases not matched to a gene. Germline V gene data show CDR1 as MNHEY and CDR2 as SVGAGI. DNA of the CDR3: TGTGCCAGCAGTACCTCACTAGCGGAGTCCTACAATGAGCAGTTCTTC. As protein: CASSTSLAESYNEQFF.

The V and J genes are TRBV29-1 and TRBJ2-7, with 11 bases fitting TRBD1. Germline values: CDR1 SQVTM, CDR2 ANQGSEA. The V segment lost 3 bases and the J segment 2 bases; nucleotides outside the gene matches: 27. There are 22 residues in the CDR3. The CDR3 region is CSVDHEKDRDRGALGGPYEQYV. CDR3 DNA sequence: TGCAGCGTTGACCATGAAAAGGACCGGGACAGGGGGGCATTAGGCGGACCCTACGAGCAGTACGTC.

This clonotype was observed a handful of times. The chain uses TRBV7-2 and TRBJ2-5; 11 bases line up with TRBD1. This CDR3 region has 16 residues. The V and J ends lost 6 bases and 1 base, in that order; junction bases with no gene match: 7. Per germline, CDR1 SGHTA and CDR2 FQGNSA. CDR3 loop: CASSYGDRGFQETQYF. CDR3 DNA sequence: TGTGCCAGCAGTTACGGGGACAGGGGGTTCCAAGAGACCCAGTACTTC.

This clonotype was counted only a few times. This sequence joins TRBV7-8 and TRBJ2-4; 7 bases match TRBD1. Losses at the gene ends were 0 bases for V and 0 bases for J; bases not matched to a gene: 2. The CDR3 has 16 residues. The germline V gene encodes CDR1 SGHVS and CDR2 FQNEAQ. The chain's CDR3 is CASSLAGGIAKNIQYF. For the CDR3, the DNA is TGTGCCAGCAGCTTAGCAGGGGGCATAGCCAAAAACATTCAGTACTTC.

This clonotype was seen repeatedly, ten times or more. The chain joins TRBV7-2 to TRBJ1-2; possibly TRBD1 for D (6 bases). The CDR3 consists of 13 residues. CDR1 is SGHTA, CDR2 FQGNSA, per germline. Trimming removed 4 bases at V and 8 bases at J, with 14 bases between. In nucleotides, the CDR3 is TGTGCCAGCAGCTACGGGGGGCCCGGGGGCTACACCTTC. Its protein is CASSYGGPGGYTF.

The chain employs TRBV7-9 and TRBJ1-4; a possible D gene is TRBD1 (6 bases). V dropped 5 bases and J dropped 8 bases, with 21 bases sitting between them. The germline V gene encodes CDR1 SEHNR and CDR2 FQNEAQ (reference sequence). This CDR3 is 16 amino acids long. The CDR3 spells CASSAPSGASLEKLFF. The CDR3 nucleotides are TGTGCCAGCAGCGCACCATCAGGGGCCTCGCTCGAAAAACTGTTTTTT.

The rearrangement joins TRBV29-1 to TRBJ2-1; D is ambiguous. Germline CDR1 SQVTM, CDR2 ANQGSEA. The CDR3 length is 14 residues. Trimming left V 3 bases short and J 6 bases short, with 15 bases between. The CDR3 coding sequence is TGCAGCGTTGATCGGCAGGCCTCTACCAATGAGCAGTTCTTC. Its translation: CSVDRQASTNEQFF.

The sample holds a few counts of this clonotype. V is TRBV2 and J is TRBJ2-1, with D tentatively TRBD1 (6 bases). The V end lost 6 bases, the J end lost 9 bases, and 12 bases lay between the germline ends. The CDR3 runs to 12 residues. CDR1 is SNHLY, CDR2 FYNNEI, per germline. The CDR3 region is CASSKQGTEQFF. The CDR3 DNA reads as TGTGCCAGCAGCAAACAGGGCACTGAGCAGTTCTTC.

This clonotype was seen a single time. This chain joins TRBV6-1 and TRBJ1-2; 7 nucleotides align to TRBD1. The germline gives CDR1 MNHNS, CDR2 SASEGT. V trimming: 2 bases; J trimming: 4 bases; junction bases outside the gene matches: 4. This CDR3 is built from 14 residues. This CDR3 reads CASSESGQLYGYTF. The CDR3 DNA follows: TGTGCCAGCAGTGAATCGGGACAGCTCTATGGCTACACCTTC.

The CDR3 nucleotides read TGTGCCAGCAGTTACATAGGACTAGCGGGAGAAGGGGATACGCAGTATTTT. Translating it yields CASSYIGLAGEGDTQYF. This chain links TRBV6-5 with TRBJ2-3, with TRBD2 matching 13 bases. This CDR3 has 17 amino acids. With V trimmed by 2 bases and J by 6 bases, 8 bases remained unmatched. Germline V gene sequence: CDR1 MNHEY, CDR2 SVGAGI.

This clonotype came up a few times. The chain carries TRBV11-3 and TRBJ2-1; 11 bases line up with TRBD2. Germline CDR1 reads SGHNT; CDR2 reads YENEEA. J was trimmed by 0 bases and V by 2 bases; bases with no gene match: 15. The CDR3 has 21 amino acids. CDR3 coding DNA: TGTGCCAGCAGCTTACCTGAGAGTCAAGATAGCGGGAGGGCCTCCTACAATGAGCAGTTCTTC. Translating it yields CASSLPESQDSGRASYNEQFF.

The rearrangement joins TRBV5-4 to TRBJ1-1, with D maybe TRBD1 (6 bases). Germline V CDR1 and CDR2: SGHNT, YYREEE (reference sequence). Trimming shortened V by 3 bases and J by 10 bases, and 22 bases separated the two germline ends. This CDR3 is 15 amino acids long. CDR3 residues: CASSSPGAEGVSAFF. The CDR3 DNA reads TGTGCCAGCAGCTCGCCGGGGGCGGAAGGGGTTTCAGCTTTCTTT.

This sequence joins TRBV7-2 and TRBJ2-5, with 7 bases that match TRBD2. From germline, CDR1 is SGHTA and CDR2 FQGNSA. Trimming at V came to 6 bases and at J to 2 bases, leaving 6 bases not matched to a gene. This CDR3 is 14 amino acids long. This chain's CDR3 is CASSAWGGQETQYF. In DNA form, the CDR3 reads TGTGCCAGCAGTGCTTGGGGGGGGCAAGAGACCCAGTACTTC.

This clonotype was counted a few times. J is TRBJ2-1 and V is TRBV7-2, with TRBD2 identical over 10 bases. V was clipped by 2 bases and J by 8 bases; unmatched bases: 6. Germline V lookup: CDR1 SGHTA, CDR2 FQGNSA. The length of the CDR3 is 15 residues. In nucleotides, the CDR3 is TGTGCCAGCAGCTTACGAGCGGGGGGGACGGATGAGCAGTTCTTC. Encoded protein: CASSLRAGGTDEQFF.

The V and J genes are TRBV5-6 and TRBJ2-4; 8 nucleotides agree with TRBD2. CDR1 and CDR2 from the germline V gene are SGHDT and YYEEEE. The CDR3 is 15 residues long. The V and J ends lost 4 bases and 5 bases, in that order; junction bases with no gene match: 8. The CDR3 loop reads CASSRRLAGQNIQYF. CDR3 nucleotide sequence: TGTGCCAGCAGCAGGAGGCTAGCGGGCCAAAACATTCAGTACTTC.

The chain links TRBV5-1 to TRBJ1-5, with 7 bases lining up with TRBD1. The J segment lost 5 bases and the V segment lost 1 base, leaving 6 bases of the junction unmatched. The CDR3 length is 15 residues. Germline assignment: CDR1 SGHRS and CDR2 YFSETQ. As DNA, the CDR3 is TGCGCCAGCAGCTTGAAGACAGGGAGGGATCAGCCCCAGCATTTT. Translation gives CASSLKTGRDQPQHF.

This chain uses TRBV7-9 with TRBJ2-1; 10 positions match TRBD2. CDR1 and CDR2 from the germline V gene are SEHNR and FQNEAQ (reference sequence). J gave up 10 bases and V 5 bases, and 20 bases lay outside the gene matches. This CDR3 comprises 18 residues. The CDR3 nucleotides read TGTGCCAGCAGCCCGATAGGGTGGGGGCTAGCGGGAGTCGACGAGCAGTTCTTC. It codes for CASSPIGWGLAGVDEQFF.